This passage covers 3 T cell receptor beta chains from one sample sequenced in a study of T cell repertoires in cytomegalovirus infection. TCRdb ran MiXCR on the reads and lists one entry per CDR3 protein. The sample shows around 750,000 distinct CDR3 sequences, approximately 29% of them seen only once. For these receptors, no antigen is known. Sequenced material: cultured CD8+ T cells from PBMCs, taken from culture after CMV antigen stimulation. These receptors all come from a human donor in good health (CMV status not recorded). Some clones in this sample may be carry-over from other donors' samples.

This clonotype came up a few times. The J gene is TRBJ2-7, the V gene TRBV6-2 or TRBV6-3; 12 bases match TRBD2. Germline loops: CDR1 MNHEY, CDR2 SVGEGT. The CDR3 is 16 amino acids. V lost 4 bases to trimming and J lost 2 bases; unmatched junction nucleotides: 6. The CDR3 DNA is TGTGCCAGCAGTTCCTTACTAGCGGGGGGTCCCTACGAGCAGTACGTC. As protein: CASSSLLAGGPYEQYV.

In this sample, this clonotype turned up many times. V gene TRBV7-2 combines with J gene TRBJ1-1, with 9 bases matching TRBD1. V lost 5 bases to trimming and J lost 5 bases; unmatched junction nucleotides: 9. CDR3 length: 15 residues. Germline V gene sequence: CDR1 SGHTA, CDR2 FQGNSA. CDR3 residues: CASSPRTGAGTEAFF. The DNA of the CDR3 is TGTGCCAGCAGCCCGCGGACAGGGGCTGGAACTGAAGCTTTCTTT.

This clonotype was picked up many times. The chain uses TRBV11-3 and TRBJ2-3, with 16 bases lining up with TRBD2. V gave up 5 bases and J gave up 5 bases; unmatched junction bases: 10. CDR3 length: 18 amino acids. Per germline, CDR1 SGHNT and CDR2 YENEEA. The chain's CDR3 is CASSLGLAGGAVQDTQYF. The CDR3 nucleotides are TGTGCCAGCAGCCTGGGACTAGCGGGGGGGGCCGTACAAGATACGCAGTATTTT. The whole variable domain, remainder taken from reference TRBV11-3 and TRBJ2-3, is EAGVVQSPRYKIIEKKQPVAFWCNPISGHNTLYWYLQNLGQGPELLIRYENEEAVDDSQLPKDRFSAERLKGVDSTLKIQPAELGDSAVYLCASSLGLAGGAVQDTQYFGPGTRLTVL.